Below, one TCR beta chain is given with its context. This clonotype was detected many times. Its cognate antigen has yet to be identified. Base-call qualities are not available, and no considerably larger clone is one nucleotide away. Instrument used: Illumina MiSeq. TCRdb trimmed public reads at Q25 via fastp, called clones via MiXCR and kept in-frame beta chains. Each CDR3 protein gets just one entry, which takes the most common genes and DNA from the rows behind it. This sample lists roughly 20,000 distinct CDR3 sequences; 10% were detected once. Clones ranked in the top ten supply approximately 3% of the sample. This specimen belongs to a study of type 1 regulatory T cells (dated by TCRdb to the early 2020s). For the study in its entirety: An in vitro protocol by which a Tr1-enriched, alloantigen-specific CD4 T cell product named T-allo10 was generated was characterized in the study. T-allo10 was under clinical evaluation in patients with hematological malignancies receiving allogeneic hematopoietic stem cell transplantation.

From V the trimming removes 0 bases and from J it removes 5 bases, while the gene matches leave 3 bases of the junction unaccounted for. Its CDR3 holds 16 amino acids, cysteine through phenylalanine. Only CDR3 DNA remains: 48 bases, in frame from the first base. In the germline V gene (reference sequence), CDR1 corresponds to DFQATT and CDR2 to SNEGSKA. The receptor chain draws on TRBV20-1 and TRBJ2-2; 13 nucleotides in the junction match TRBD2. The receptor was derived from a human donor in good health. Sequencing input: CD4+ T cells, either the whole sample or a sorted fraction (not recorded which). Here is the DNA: TGCAGTGCTAGAGATAGGACTAGCGGGAGTACCGGGGAGCTGTTTTTT. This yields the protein CSARDRTSGSTGELFF.